The 30 T cell receptor beta chains given below trace back to one sample, sequenced in a study of chemoradiotherapy in HPV16-positive cancers. Sequencing was performed with immunoSEQ multiplex PCR; in TCRdb, only in-frame clones are kept and a portion is missing. Among some 5,600 clones, roughly 88% were seen once, and the ten largest hold over 8.5%. Sequenced here: tumor tissue, sampled from a patient who underwent chemoradiotherapy. These TCRs come from a human donor with HPV-associated anogenital cancer.

The chain uses TRBV5-4 and TRBJ2-2; D remains ambiguous. This CDR3 spans 15 amino acids. The V end was cut by 4 bases, the J end by 3 bases, with 13 bases between. CDR1 SGHNT and CDR2 YYREEE come from the germline V gene (reference sequence). Here the CDR3 reads CASSPQALDTGELFF. The CDR3 DNA sequence: TGTGCCAGCAGCCCGCAAGCCTTAGACACCGGGGAGCTGTTTTTT.

The chain employs TRBV30 and TRBJ1-6; D is perhaps TRBD1 (6 bases). The germline V gene has CDR1 GTSNPN and CDR2 SVGIG (reference sequence). CDR3 size: 15 residues. Deletions cut 6 bases from V and 0 bases from J, with 12 bases between. The CDR3 loop reads CACRGPSSYNSPLHF. DNA of the CDR3: TGTGCCTGCCGGGGGCCAAGCTCCTATAATTCACCCCTCCACTTT.

Concerning this clone itself: Sequence at one end of the junction differs from germline and may be a read error. V is TRBV7-7 and J is TRBJ2-1; D unresolved. The CDR3 sequence is 13 residues long. CDR1 and CDR2 from the germline V gene are SSHAT and FNYEAQ (reference sequence). The CDR3 coding sequence is TGTGCTAGCAGCTGGGGATGGGACAATGAGCAGTTCTTC. Its protein product is CASSWGWDNEQFF.

V is TRBV18 and J is TRBJ2-1, with D perhaps TRBD2 (6 bases). Trimming left V 0 bases short and J 6 bases short, with 15 bases between. CDR1 is KGHSH, CDR2 LQKENI, per germline. The CDR3 covers 16 residues. This chain's CDR3 is CASSPPSSWDSNEQFF. The CDR3 DNA reads as TGTGCCAGCTCACCACCCTCCTCCTGGGACTCCAATGAGCAGTTCTTC. The full variable domain, in which reference TRBV18 and TRBJ2-1 provide the parts outside the CDR3, is NAGVMQNPRHLVRRRGQEARLRCSPMKGHSHVYWYRQLPEEGLKFMVYLQKENIIDESGMPKERFSAEFPKEGPSILRIQQVVRGDSAAYFCASSPPSSWDSNEQFFGPGTRLTVL.

The chain carries TRBV7-2 and TRBJ2-3; 12 bases are shared with TRBD1. This CDR3 is built from 17 residues. V lost 5 bases and J lost 6; bases outside the gene matches: 12. The germline gives CDR1 SGHTA, CDR2 FQGNSA. The chain's CDR3 is CASSARDRGRLGDTQYF. The CDR3 nucleotides are TGTGCCAGCAGCGCAAGGGACAGGGGGCGATTGGGCGATACGCAGTATTTT.

The rearrangement links TRBV19 to TRBJ2-7, with 11 bases aligning to TRBD2. V trimming: 3 bases; J trimming: 1 base; junction bases outside the gene matches: 8. This CDR3 region has 17 residues. CDR1 is LNHDA, CDR2 SQIVND, per germline (reference sequence). The CDR3 nucleotides are TGTGCCAGTAGTATCGGCCCGCTAGCGGGGGGTTCCTACGAGCAGTACTTC. Translating gives CASSIGPLAGGSYEQYF.

The chain combines TRBV30 with TRBJ2-7, with 9 positions matching TRBD1. The junction had 1 base not matched to a gene; V was cut back by 3 bases and J by 1 base. The V gene's germline CDR1 is GTSNPN and CDR2 SVGIG (reference sequence). The CDR3 has 13 residues. The CDR3 here is CAWRDRGSYEQYF. The CDR3 DNA reads TGTGCCTGGAGGGACAGGGGTTCCTACGAGCAGTACTTC.

The chain recombines TRBV6-5 with TRBJ1-2; 7 bases are shared with TRBD1. V dropped 6 bases and J dropped 7; count of bases not matched to a gene: 8. The germline V gene has CDR1 MNHEY and CDR2 SVGAGI. The CDR3 has 13 residues. Written as DNA, the CDR3 is TGTGCCAGCAGAGTCACAGGGGAGAGTGGCTACACCTTC. Translating it yields CASRVTGESGYTF.

The chain links TRBV7-3 to TRBJ2-2; D gene uncertain. The germline V gene has CDR1 SGHTA and CDR2 FQGTGA. CDR3 length: 13 residues. Trimming cost V 6 bases and J 2 bases, with 7 bases left between them. CDR3 in DNA: TGTGCCAGCAGTCCAGACAACACCGGGGAGCTGTTTTTT. Translated: CASSPDNTGELFF.

This clone was recorded a few times. The chain joins TRBV25-1 to TRBJ1-2, with D perhaps TRBD1 (5 bases). V gave up 8 bases and J gave up 5 bases, with 6 bases separating them. The germline V gene has CDR1 MGHDK and CDR2 SYGVNS. The CDR3 runs to 10 residues. DNA of the CDR3: TGTGCCAGCCGGGGGTATGGCTACACCTTC. Translating gives CASRGYGYTF.

This clone was seen a single time. The chain couples TRBV19 to TRBJ1-6; 8 bases map to TRBD1. CDR3 size: 14 residues. The V and J ends lost 10 bases and 7 bases, in that order; junction bases with no gene match: 9. The germline V gene encodes CDR1 LNHDA and CDR2 SQIVND (reference sequence). The CDR3 loop is CATLSRDRNSPLHF. The CDR3, as DNA: TGTGCCACCCTCTCAAGGGACAGGAATTCACCCCTCCACTTT. The variable domain in full, completed from reference TRBV19 and TRBJ1-6, reads DGGITQSPKYLFRKEGQNVTLSCEQNLNHDAMYWYRQDPGQGLRLIYYSQIVNDFQKGDIAEGYSVSREKKESFPLTVTSAQKNPTAFYLCATLSRDRNSPLHFGNGTRLTVT.

The count of this clone is one. This chain connects TRBV7-8 to TRBJ2-5; D is undetermined. This CDR3 region has 13 residues. Germline V gene sequence: CDR1 SGHVS, CDR2 FQNEAQ. V lost 2 bases, J lost 2 bases, and 6 bases lay in between. CDR3 amino acids: CASSLLVQETQYF. The DNA for the CDR3 is TGTGCCAGCAGCTTATTGGTGCAAGAGACCCAGTACTTC.

V usage is TRBV5-1 and J usage is TRBJ1-6; possible D gene TRBD1, 5 bases. Per germline, CDR1 SGHRS and CDR2 YFSETQ. Trimming left V 0 bases short and J 7 bases short, with 11 bases between. This CDR3 has 15 amino acids. The CDR3 DNA follows: TGCGCCAGCAGCTTGGGGCAGGGAGGCAATTCACCCCTCCACTTT. Protein: CASSLGQGGNSPLHF.

The chain has TRBV7-2 and TRBJ1-2, with 9 bases that match TRBD1. The CDR3 is made up of 15 amino acids. Losses at the gene ends were 5 bases for V and 7 bases for J; bases not matched to a gene: 11. Germline V gene data show CDR1 as SGHTA and CDR2 as FQGNSA. CDR3 loop: CASSASTGGFFGYTF. DNA for the CDR3: TGTGCCAGCAGCGCTTCGACAGGGGGTTTTTTTGGCTACACCTTC.

The chain uses TRBV7-2 and TRBJ2-7, with a weak D call TRBD1 (5 bases). The V gene's germline CDR1 is SGHTA and CDR2 FQGNSA. V was trimmed by 5 bases and J by 3 bases, leaving 14 bases between them. There are 14 residues in the CDR3. In nucleotides, the CDR3 is TGTGCCAGCAGCCCTGGACAACTGCGCTACGAGCAGTACTTC. As protein: CASSPGQLRYEQYF.

The CDR3 nucleotides read TGCGCCAGCAGCCAAGATTGGGGCTCTAGCGGGGGGTTCACAGATACGCAGTATTTT. Encoded protein: CASSQDWGSSGGFTDTQYF. The rearrangement links TRBV4-3 to TRBJ2-3, with TRBD2 matching over 11 bases. Germline CDR1 LGHNA, CDR2 YSLEER. The J segment lost 2 bases and the V segment lost 0 bases, leaving 10 bases of the junction unmatched. CDR3 length: 19 residues.

This clone was seen only a few times. The gene calls are TRBV5-1 and TRBJ1-6; D unclear. Trimming removed 7 bases from V and 7 bases from J, with 9 bases in between. Germline V gives CDR1 SGHRS, CDR2 YFSETQ. The CDR3 has 12 amino acids. The CDR3: CASRLGNSPLHF. In DNA, the CDR3 is TGCGCCAGCCGGTTGGGGAATTCACCCCTCCACTTT.

J is TRBJ2-3 and V is TRBV5-6; no firm D call. CDR3 size: 15 residues. V shed 5 bases and J shed 0 bases, with 13 bases lying between them. Germline-derived CDR1 and CDR2 are SGHDT and YYEEEE. The CDR3: CASSPIKQSTDTQYF. Written as DNA, the CDR3 is TGTGCCAGCAGTCCAATCAAACAGAGCACAGATACGCAGTATTTT.

This clone rates as large. V gene TRBV5-5 combines with J gene TRBJ1-4; perhaps TRBD1 as D (5 bases). CDR1 and CDR2 from the germline V gene are SGHKS and YYEKEE (reference sequence). The CDR3 spans 17 residues. The V and J ends lost 3 bases and 0 bases respectively, with 15 bases between them. CDR3 sequence reads: CASSSEMGRTTNEKLFF. The DNA of the CDR3 is TGTGCCAGCAGCTCGGAGATGGGACGGACAACTAATGAAAAACTGTTTTTT.

This clone was recorded once. The V and J genes are TRBV1 and TRBJ2-5; TRBD2 reflects the table's D call only, with no check against the DNA. TRBV1 is flagged as a pseudogene. The CDR3 totals 14 residues. CDR3 sequence (DNA): TGCACCAGCAGCCAAGAGGAGCGGGTGGAGACCCAGTACTTC. Protein: CTSSQEERVETQYF.

The chain couples TRBV7-9 to TRBJ2-7, with no clear D. The CDR3 sequence is 14 residues long. Deletions cut 4 bases from V and 5 bases from J, with 15 bases between. From germline, CDR1 is SEHNR and CDR2 FQNEAQ (reference sequence). The CDR3 loop is CASSSGDTPDEQYF. CDR3 nucleotides: TGTGCCAGCAGCTCTGGTGACACGCCGGACGAGCAGTACTTC.

The chain carries TRBV5-1 and TRBJ1-3, with 7 positions matching TRBD1. Germline values: CDR1 SGHRS, CDR2 YFSETQ. With V trimmed by 0 bases and J by 4 bases, 10 bases remained unmatched. The CDR3 has 17 amino acids. The CDR3 loop is CASSLASRTGLGNTIYF. CDR3 in DNA: TGCGCCAGCAGCTTGGCATCGAGGACAGGACTCGGAAACACCATATATTTT.

In its sample, this clone was seen a few times. V and J are TRBV11-1 and TRBJ2-5; possibly TRBD2 for D (6 bases). The length of the CDR3 is 15 residues. The ends were cut back, 5 bases at V and 1 base at J, with 14 bases in the middle. Germline V gives CDR1 SGHAT, CDR2 FQDESV (reference sequence). In DNA, the CDR3 is TGTGCCAGCAGCCCCTGGGCGCGGGGCCAAGAGACCCAGTACTTC. This codes for CASSPWARGQETQYF.

The chain links TRBV7-9 to TRBJ2-2, with D hard to call. The CDR3 totals 12 residues. V was clipped by 2 bases and J by 7 bases, with 5 bases between them. Germline CDR1 and CDR2: SEHNR and FQNEAQ (reference sequence). The CDR3 bases are TGTGCCAGCAGCTTACCCGGCGGGGAGCTGTTTTTT. Its protein product is CASSLPGGELFF.

The CDR3 reads CASSFRGVTGELFF. The CDR3, as DNA: TGTGCCAGCAGCTTCCGAGGGGTCACCGGGGAGCTGTTTTTT. The rearrangement uses TRBV7-2 and TRBJ2-2; either TRBD1 or TRBD2 may supply D (5 bases each). The CDR3 loop spans 14 amino acids. V was pared by 3 bases and J by 4 bases, with 9 bases between. CDR1 is SGHTA, CDR2 FQGNSA, per germline.

This chain connects TRBV7-3 to TRBJ2-1; 10 bases are shared with TRBD1. Germline V lookup: CDR1 SGHTA, CDR2 FQGTGA. V shed 3 bases and J 7 bases; nucleotides not matched to a gene: 9. The CDR3 spans 16 residues. In nucleotides, the CDR3 is TGTGCCAGCAGCTTGGGGGGACAGGGGAATAAGAATGAGCAGTTCTTC. It translates to CASSLGGQGNKNEQFF.

This rearrangement joins TRBV27 to TRBJ1-1, with 10 bases fitting TRBD1. The CDR3 consists of 17 residues. Germline assignment: CDR1 MNHEY and CDR2 SMNVEV (reference sequence). Unmatched junction bases numbered 13, after V lost 3 bases and J lost 6 bases. The CDR3 bases are TGTGCCAGCAGTTTGGATCCCCGTAGGGACAGGGGCTCTGAAGCTTTCTTT. This encodes CASSLDPRRDRGSEAFF.

The chain combines TRBV19 with TRBJ2-7, with D unresolved. Germline lookup yields CDR1 LNHDA and CDR2 SQIVND (reference sequence). The CDR3 has 16 residues. Between the trimmed V and J ends, which lost 1 base and 7 bases, there was a span of 20 bases. CDR3 DNA: TGTGCCAGTAGTATAGGTTTGTTGGCCCAAGGTCGGGAGCAGTACTTC. Its translation: CASSIGLLAQGREQYF.

The chain couples TRBV7-2 to TRBJ2-7; D is perhaps TRBD2 (5 bases). V shed 3 bases and J shed 2 bases, with 8 bases lying between them. The CDR3 has 13 residues. CDR1 and CDR2 from the germline V gene are SGHTA and FQGNSA. CDR3 protein: CASSLEVAYEQYF. As DNA, the CDR3 is TGTGCCAGCAGCTTGGAGGTCGCCTACGAGCAGTACTTC. Full variable domain (missing parts from reference TRBV7-2 and TRBJ2-7): GAGVSQSPSNKVTEKGKDVELRCDPISGHTALYWYRQSLGQGLEFLIYFQGNSAPDKSGLPSDRFSAERTGGSVSTLTIQRTQQEDSAVYLCASSLEVAYEQYFGPGTRLTVT.

The genes are TRBV7-9 and TRBJ2-1; tentatively, D is TRBD2 (5 bases). The germline V gene has CDR1 SEHNR and CDR2 FQNEAQ (reference sequence). V was clipped by 1 base and J by 7 bases, with 11 bases between them. The CDR3 loop spans 14 amino acids. The CDR3 protein is CASSLVITSNEQFF. The CDR3 nucleotides are TGTGCCAGCAGCTTAGTCATCACTAGTAATGAGCAGTTCTTC.